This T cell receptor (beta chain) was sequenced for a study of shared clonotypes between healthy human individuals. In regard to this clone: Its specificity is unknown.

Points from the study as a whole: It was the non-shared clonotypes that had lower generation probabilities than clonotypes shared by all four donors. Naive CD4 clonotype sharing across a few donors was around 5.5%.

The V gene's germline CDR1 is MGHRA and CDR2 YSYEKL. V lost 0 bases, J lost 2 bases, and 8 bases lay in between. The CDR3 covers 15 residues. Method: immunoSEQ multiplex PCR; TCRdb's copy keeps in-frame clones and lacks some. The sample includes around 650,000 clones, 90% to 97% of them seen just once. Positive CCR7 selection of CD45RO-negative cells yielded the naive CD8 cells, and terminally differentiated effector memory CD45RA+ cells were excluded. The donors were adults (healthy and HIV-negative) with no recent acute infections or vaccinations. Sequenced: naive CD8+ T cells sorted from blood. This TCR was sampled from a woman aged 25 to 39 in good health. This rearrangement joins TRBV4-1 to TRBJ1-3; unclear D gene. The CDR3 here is CASSQDLVTGNTIYF. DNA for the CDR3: TGCGCCAGCAGCCAAGATCTTGTCACTGGAAACACCATATATTTT.